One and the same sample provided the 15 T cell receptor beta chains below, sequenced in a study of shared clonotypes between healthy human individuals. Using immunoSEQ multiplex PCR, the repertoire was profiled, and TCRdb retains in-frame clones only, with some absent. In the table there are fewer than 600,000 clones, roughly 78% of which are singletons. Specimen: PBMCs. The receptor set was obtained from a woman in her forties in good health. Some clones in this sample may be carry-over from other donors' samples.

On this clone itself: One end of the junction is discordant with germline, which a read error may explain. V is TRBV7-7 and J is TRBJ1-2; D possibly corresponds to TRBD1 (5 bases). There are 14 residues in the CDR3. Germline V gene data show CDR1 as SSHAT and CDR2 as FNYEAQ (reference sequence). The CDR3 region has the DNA TGTGCTAGCAGCTTAGCAGGCAGGGACTATGGCTACACCTTC. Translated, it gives CASSLAGRDYGYTF.

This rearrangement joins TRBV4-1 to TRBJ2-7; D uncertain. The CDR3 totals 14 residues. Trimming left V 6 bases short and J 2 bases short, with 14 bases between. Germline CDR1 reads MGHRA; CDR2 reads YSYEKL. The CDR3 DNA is TGCGCCAGCAGAGACGATGGGAAACCCTACGAGCAGTACTTC. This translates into CASRDDGKPYEQYF.

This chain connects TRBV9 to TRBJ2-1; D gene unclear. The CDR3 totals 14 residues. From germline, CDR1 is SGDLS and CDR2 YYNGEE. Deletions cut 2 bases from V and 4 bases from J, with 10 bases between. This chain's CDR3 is CASSVAGFYNEQFF. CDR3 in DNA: TGTGCCAGCAGCGTCGCAGGTTTTTACAATGAGCAGTTCTTC.

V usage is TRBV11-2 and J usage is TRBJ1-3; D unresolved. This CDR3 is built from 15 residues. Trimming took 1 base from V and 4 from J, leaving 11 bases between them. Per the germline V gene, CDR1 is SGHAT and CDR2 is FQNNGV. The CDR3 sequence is CASSLVGSLGNTIYF. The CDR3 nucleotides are TGTGCCAGCAGCTTAGTGGGCAGCCTAGGAAACACCATATATTTT.

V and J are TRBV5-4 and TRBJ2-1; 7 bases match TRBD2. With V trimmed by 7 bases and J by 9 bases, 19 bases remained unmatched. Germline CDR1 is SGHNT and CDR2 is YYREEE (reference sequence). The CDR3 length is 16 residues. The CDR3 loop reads CASVEANLGGFGEQFF. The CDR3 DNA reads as TGTGCCAGCGTCGAGGCAAACCTGGGAGGGTTTGGTGAGCAGTTCTTC.

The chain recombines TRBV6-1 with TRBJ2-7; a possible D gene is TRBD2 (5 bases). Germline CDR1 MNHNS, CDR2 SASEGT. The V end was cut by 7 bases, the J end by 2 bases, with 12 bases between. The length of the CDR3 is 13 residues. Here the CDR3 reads CASKSGVTYEQYF. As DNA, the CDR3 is TGTGCCAGCAAATCCGGGGTCACCTACGAGCAGTACTTC.

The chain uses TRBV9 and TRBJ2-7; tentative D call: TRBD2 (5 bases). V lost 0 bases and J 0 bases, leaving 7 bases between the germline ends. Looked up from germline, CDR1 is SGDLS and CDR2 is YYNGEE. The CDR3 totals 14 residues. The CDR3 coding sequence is TGTGCCAGCAGCGTAGAGGGAGCCTCCTACGAGCAGTACTTC. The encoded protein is CASSVEGASYEQYF.

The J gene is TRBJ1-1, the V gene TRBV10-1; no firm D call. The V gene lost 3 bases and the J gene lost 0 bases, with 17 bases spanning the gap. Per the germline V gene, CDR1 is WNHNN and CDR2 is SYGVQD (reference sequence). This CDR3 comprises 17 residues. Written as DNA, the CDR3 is TGCGCCAGCAGTGATGGTGGAGTAGGCTCTTTGAACACTGAAGCTTTCTTT. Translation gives CASSDGGVGSLNTEAFF.

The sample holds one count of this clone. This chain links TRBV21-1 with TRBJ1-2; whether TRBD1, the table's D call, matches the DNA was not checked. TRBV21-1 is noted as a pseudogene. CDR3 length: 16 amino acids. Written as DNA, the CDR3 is TGTGCCAGCAGCAATAGTCGGGCAGGGGTGACTATGGGCTACACCTTC. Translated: CASSNSRAGVTMGYTF.

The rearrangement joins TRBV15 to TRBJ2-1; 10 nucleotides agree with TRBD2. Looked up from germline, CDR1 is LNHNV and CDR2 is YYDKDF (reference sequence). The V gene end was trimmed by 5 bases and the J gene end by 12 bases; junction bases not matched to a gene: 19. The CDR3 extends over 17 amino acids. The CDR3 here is CATSGIAGGSELSRQFF. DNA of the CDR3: TGTGCCACCAGCGGAATAGCGGGAGGCTCTGAGCTCTCTCGGCAGTTCTTC. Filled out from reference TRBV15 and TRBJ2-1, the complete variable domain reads DAMVIQNPRYQVTQFGKPVTLSCSQTLNHNVMYWYQQKSSQAPKLLFHYYDKDFNNEADTPDNFQSRRPNTSFCFLDIRSPGLGDTAMYLCATSGIAGGSELSRQFFGPGTRLTVL.

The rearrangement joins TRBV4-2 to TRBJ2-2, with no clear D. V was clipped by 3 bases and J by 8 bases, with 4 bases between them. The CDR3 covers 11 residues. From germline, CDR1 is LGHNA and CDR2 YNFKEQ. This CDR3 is CASSQGGELFF. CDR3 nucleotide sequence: TGTGCCAGCAGCCAGGGAGGGGAGCTGTTTTTT.

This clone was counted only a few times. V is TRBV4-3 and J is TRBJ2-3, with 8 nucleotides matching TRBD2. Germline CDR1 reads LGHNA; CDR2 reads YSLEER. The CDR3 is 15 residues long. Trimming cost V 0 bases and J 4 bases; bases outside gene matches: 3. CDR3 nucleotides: TGCGCCAGCAGCCAAGATAGAGCGGGAGCAGATACGCAGTATTTT. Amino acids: CASSQDRAGADTQYF.

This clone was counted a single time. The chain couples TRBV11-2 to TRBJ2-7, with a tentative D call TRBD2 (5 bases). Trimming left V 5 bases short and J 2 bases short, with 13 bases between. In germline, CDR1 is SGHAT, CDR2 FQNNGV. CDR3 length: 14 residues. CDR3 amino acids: CASSPSSTTYEQYF. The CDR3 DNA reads TGTGCCAGCAGCCCGAGCTCGACTACCTACGAGCAGTACTTC.

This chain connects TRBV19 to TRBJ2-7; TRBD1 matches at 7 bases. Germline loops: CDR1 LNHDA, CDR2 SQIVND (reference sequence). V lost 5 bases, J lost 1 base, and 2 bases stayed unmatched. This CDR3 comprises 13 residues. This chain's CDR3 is CASSVDRSYEQYF. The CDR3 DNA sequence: TGTGCCAGTAGTGTGGACAGGTCCTACGAGCAGTACTTC.

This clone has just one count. In DNA form, the CDR3 reads TGTGCCAGCTCGGGGGGCCAAGACGTTATTGCCATATATTTT. It codes for CASSGGQDVIAIYF. The V and J genes are TRBV7-9 and TRBJ1-3, with D possibly being TRBD1 (6 bases). Germline CDR1 SEHNR, CDR2 FQNEAQ (reference sequence). The V end lost 8 bases, the J end lost 11 bases, and 22 bases lay between the germline ends. The CDR3 extends over 14 amino acids.